This TCR beta chain was recorded in a study of siplizumab effects on memory and regulatory T cells. Study outcomes and limitations: Only a minority of proliferating CD4+ or CD8+ clones had an assignable naive or memory phenotype, with roughly 75-95% lacking one. For siplizumab cultures, the suppressive function of their proliferating Tregs was not confirmed. A minor share of alloreactive clones matched unstimulated subsets.

The CDR3 has 17 amino acids. Notes on this clone: Antigen unknown.

About 10^5 TCR templates were measured in each sample. Sequencing used immunoSEQ multiplex PCR; TCRdb keeps in-frame clones, though not all of them. This sample has 85,000 to 90,000 clones, with 90% found just once. This receptor was obtained from a human donor in good health. Sequences were obtained from CD4+ T cells sorted from blood. The chain links TRBV21-1 to TRBJ1-2; TRBD1, as called in the table, went unchecked against the DNA. TRBV21-1 is flagged as a pseudogene. The CDR3 spells CASSNPGQATDNYGYTF. In DNA form, the CDR3 reads TGTGCCAGCAGCAACCCGGGACAGGCCACAGATAACTATGGCTACACCTTC.